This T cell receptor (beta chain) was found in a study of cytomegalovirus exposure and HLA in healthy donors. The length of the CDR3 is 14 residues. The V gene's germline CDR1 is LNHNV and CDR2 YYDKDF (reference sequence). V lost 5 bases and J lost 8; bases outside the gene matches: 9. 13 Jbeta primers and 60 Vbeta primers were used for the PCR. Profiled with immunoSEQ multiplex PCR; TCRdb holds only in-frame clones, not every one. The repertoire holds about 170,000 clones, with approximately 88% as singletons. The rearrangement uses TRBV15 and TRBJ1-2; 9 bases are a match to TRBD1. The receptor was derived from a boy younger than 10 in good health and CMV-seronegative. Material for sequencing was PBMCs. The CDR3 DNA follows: TGTGCCACCAGCCGGGACAGGGCTTCACAAGGCTACACCTTC. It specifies CATSRDRASQGYTF.